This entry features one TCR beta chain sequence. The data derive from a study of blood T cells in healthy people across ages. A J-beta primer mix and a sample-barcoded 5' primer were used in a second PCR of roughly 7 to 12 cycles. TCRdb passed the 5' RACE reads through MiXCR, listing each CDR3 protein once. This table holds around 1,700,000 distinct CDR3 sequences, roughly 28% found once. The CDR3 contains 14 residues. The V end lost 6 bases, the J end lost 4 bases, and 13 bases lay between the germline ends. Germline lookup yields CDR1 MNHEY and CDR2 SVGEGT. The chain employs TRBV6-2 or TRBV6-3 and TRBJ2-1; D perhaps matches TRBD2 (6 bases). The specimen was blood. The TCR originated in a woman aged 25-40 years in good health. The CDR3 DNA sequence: TGTGCCAGCAGGGTAGCGGCTCAATACAATGAGCAGTTCTTC. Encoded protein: CASRVAAQYNEQFF.